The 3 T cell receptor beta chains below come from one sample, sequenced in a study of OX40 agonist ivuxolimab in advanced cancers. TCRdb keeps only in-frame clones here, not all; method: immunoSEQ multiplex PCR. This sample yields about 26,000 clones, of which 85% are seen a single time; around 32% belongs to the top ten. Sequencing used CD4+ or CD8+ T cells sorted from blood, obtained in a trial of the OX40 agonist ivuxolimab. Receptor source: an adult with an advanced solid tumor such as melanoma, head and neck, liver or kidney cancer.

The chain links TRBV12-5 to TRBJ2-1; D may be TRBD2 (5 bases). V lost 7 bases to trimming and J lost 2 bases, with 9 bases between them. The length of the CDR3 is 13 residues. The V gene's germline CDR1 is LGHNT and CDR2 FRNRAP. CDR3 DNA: TGTGCTAGTGCGGACGGGGCCTACAATGAGCAGTTCTTC. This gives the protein CASADGAYNEQFF.

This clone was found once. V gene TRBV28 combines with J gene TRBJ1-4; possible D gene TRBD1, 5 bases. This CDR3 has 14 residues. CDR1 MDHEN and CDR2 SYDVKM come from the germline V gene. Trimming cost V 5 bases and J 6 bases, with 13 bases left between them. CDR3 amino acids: CASSNPGPDEKLFF. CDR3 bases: TGTGCCAGCAGTAATCCGGGACCCGATGAAAAACTGTTTTTT.

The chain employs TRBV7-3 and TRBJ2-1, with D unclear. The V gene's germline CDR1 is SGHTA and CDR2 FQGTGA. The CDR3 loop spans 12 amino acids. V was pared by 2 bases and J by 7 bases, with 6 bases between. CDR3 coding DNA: TGTGCCAGCAGCTTAGGGTATAATGAGCAGTTCTTC. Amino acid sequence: CASSLGYNEQFF.